Presented here are 7 T cell receptor beta chains from one specimen sequenced in a study of CD8 T cells in ankylosing spondylitis. One entry per CDR3 protein results from TCRdb running MiXCR on the 5' RACE reads. The sample comprises around 250,000 distinct CDR3 sequences, approximately 11% of which are singletons, and 6% to 8% rests with the top ten. Sequencing used blood, either unsorted or a sorted T cell fraction (not recorded which). These receptors were taken from a male donor with ankylosing spondylitis or in good health (not recorded which).

Ten or more counts support this clonotype. CDR3 protein: CASSQARGVSSSYEQYF. The CDR3 bases are TGTGCCAGCAGCCAAGCCCGGGGGGTTAGTAGCTCCTACGAGCAGTACTTC. V gene TRBV3-1 combines with J gene TRBJ2-7; 7 positions match TRBD2. V was clipped by 1 base and J by 0 bases; unmatched bases: 9. The length of the CDR3 is 17 residues. Germline CDR1 and CDR2: LGHDT and YNNKEL (reference sequence).

There are many counts of this clonotype. The chain employs TRBV4-2 and TRBJ2-3; 7 bases are shared with TRBD2. CDR3 size: 17 residues. Germline CDR1 and CDR2: LGHNA and YNFKEQ. V shed 4 bases and J 0 bases; nucleotides not matched to a gene: 10. The CDR3 DNA is TGTGCCAGCAGCCGTAGCGGGCCCACACCAAGCACAGATACGCAGTATTTT. It specifies CASSRSGPTPSTDTQYF.

The sample holds many counts of this clonotype. The V and J genes are TRBV24-1 and TRBJ1-5, with D hard to call. Trimming left V 3 bases short and J 7 bases short, with 9 bases between. This CDR3 has 13 amino acids. CDR1 and CDR2 (germline): KGHDR, SFDVKD. The CDR3 nucleotides are TGTGCCACCAGTGATCGGGGTGGACAGCCCCAGCATTTT. Protein product: CATSDRGGQPQHF.

This chain links TRBV3-1 with TRBJ1-2; D is ambiguous. V lost 1 base and J lost 0, with 9 bases in between. This CDR3 contains 15 residues. Germline values: CDR1 LGHDT, CDR2 YNNKEL (reference sequence). CDR3 DNA: TGTGCCAGCAGCCAAGGGATGATAGCTAACTATGGCTACACCTTC. As protein: CASSQGMIANYGYTF.

This clonotype occurred many times. V is TRBV11-2 and J is TRBJ2-2; no firm D call. Germline-derived CDR1 and CDR2 are SGHAT and FQNNGV. Trimming stripped 0 bases from V and 3 bases from J, with 14 bases between. The CDR3 totals 17 residues. The CDR3 reads CASSLETSSMYTGELFF. CDR3 DNA sequence: TGTGCCAGCAGCTTAGAGACGAGCAGTATGTACACCGGGGAGCTGTTTTTT.

Ten or more counts support this clonotype. V gene TRBV4-1 combines with J gene TRBJ2-1, with 7 nucleotides matching TRBD2. The V and J ends lost 1 base and 7 bases, in that order; junction bases with no gene match: 13. The CDR3 sequence is 17 residues long. The V gene's germline CDR1 is MGHRA and CDR2 YSYEKL. CDR3 amino acids: CASSQGKAAGLQNEQFF. The CDR3 bases are TGCGCCAGCAGCCAAGGGAAAGCAGCGGGGCTACAAAATGAGCAGTTCTTC.

In nucleotides, the CDR3 is TGTGCCAGCAGCTCGATCCACTACGAGCAGTACTTC. Translation gives CASSSIHYEQYF. This sequence joins TRBV7-9 and TRBJ2-7; D gene unclear. The CDR3 contains 12 residues. Germline V gene data show CDR1 as SEHNR and CDR2 as FQNEAQ (reference sequence). The germline V and J ends were trimmed by 4 bases and 3 bases, with 7 bases remaining between them.